What follows are 20 T cell receptor beta chains derived from one specimen sequenced in a study of blood T cell repertoires in COVID-19. TCRdb keeps only in-frame clones here, not all; method: immunoSEQ multiplex PCR. The sample has under 300,000 clones; about four fifths are singletons. The sequencing sample was made of peripheral blood. The receptors here all came from a young man who had recovered from COVID-19.

The gene calls are TRBV19 and TRBJ2-7, with a tentative D call TRBD2 (5 bases). CDR1 and CDR2 (germline): LNHDA, SQIVND (reference sequence). V shed 10 bases and J shed 2 bases, with 15 bases lying between them. The CDR3 is 13 amino acids. The CDR3 DNA sequence: TGTGCCATCGCTAACGGGGTAGCCTACGAGCAGTACGTC. Its translation: CAIANGVAYEQYV.

This sequence joins TRBV6-5 and TRBJ1-1, with TRBD1 as a possible D gene (5 bases). Trimming pared 6 bases from V and 8 bases from J, leaving 16 bases between. The CDR3 is 13 amino acids. The germline V gene encodes CDR1 MNHEY and CDR2 SVGAGI. DNA for the CDR3: TGTGCCAGCAGCCTTAACACAGGTACCGAAGCTTTCTTT. Translated, it gives CASSLNTGTEAFF.

V usage is TRBV3-1 (or the pseudogene TRBV3-2) and J usage is TRBJ1-2; D not certain. Trimming removed 2 bases from V and 0 bases from J, with 7 bases in between. The germline CDR1 and CDR2 sequences are LGHDT and YNNKEL (reference sequence). The CDR3 is 14 residues long. CDR3 sequence (DNA): TGTGCCAGCAGCCAACTACGGGCTAACTATGGCTACACCTTC. Protein product: CASSQLRANYGYTF.

The genes are TRBV3-1 (or the pseudogene TRBV3-2) and TRBJ1-6; D is possibly TRBD1 (6 bases). V was pared by 4 bases and J by 10 bases, with 20 bases between. The germline gives CDR1 LGHDT, CDR2 YNNKEL (reference sequence). The CDR3 has 16 amino acids. The CDR3: CASSPPPGEWKSPLHF. The CDR3, as DNA: TGTGCCAGCAGCCCCCCTCCAGGGGAGTGGAAGTCACCCCTCCACTTT.

This clone was recorded only once. The chain combines TRBV3-1 (or the pseudogene TRBV3-2) with TRBJ2-7; 8 nucleotides match TRBD1. Trimming removed 1 base from V and 4 bases from J; junction bases left unmatched: 6. Germline CDR1 LGHDT, CDR2 YNNKEL (reference sequence). This CDR3 spans 15 amino acids. In nucleotides, the CDR3 is TGTGCCAGCAGCCAAGGGTCAGGGGGCCTATACGAGCAGTACGTC. This codes for CASSQGSGGLYEQYV.

The rearrangement joins TRBV27 to TRBJ2-3; D is perhaps TRBD1 (5 bases). The V gene's germline CDR1 is MNHEY and CDR2 SMNVEV (reference sequence). The V gene lost 2 bases and the J gene lost 0 bases, with 12 bases spanning the gap. The CDR3 is made up of 16 amino acids. CDR3 DNA: TGTGCCAGCAGTTTACATTTGGGGCTGAGCACAGATACGCAGTATTTT. Its protein product is CASSLHLGLSTDTQYF.

This clone was detected a few times. The rearrangement joins TRBV6-5 to TRBJ1-3; D not resolved. The CDR3 extends over 14 amino acids. The V end was cut by 6 bases, the J end by 0 bases, with 9 bases between. Germline V CDR1 and CDR2: MNHEY, SVGAGI. The CDR3 sequence: CASSSGNSGNTIYF. DNA of the CDR3: TGTGCCAGCAGCTCCGGGAACTCTGGAAACACCATATATTTT.

The chain uses TRBV7-9 and TRBJ1-6, with D possibly TRBD1 on 5 matching bases. Trimming left V 3 bases short and J 12 bases short, with 12 bases between. The CDR3 has 13 amino acids. Germline lookup yields CDR1 SEHNR and CDR2 FQNEAQ (reference sequence). Here the CDR3 reads CASSLTVRGPLHF. The CDR3 DNA is TGTGCCAGCAGCTTGACGGTTAGGGGACCCCTCCACTTT.

The rearrangement joins TRBV2 to TRBJ2-5; weak D call: TRBD1 (6 bases). In germline, CDR1 is SNHLY, CDR2 FYNNEI. Trimming cost V 5 bases and J 4 bases, with 20 bases left between them. The CDR3 has 16 residues. Here the CDR3 DNA reads TGTGCCAGCAGTATACAGGGAGCAAGGCTAGGAGAGACCCAGTACTTC. It is translated as CASSIQGARLGETQYF.

V is TRBV4-2 and J is TRBJ1-1; D is perhaps TRBD1 (5 bases). V lost 1 base to trimming and J lost 3 bases, with 9 bases between them. Per germline, CDR1 LGHNA and CDR2 YNFKEQ. The CDR3 spans 14 residues. CDR3: CASSQVKGDTEAFF. Here the CDR3 DNA reads TGTGCCAGCAGCCAAGTTAAAGGGGACACTGAAGCTTTCTTT.

CDR3 region: CARGETGPSSYNEQFF. For the CDR3, the DNA is TGTGCCAGGGGAGAGACAGGGCCCAGCTCCTACAATGAGCAGTTCTTC. The rearrangement uses TRBV19 and TRBJ2-1, with 7 bases fitting TRBD1. J gave up 0 bases and V 9 bases, and 11 bases lay outside the gene matches. The germline V gene has CDR1 LNHDA and CDR2 SQIVND (reference sequence). The CDR3 runs to 16 residues.

With regard to this clone: At one end, the junction sequence differs from germline, possibly due to a read error. The chain uses TRBV2 and TRBJ2-3; 8 nucleotides align to TRBD2. Germline loops: CDR1 SNHLY, CDR2 FYNNEI. The CDR3 consists of 12 residues. CDR3 amino acids: CATGGGSDTQYF. For the CDR3, the DNA is TGCGCCACCGGGGGGGGGTCAGATACGCAGTATTTT.

This clone was detected only once. The chain employs TRBV11-2 and TRBJ2-3, with D possibly TRBD2 on 7 matching bases. The CDR3 has 15 amino acids. V was clipped by 0 bases and J by 5 bases, with 12 bases between them. Germline CDR1 and CDR2: SGHAT and FQNNGV. CDR3 sequence: CASSLERGGQDTQYF. DNA for the CDR3: TGTGCCAGCAGCTTAGAGAGGGGGGGCCAAGATACGCAGTATTTT.

The chain employs TRBV10-1 and TRBJ2-1, with 8 bases that match TRBD2. Per germline, CDR1 WNHNN and CDR2 SYGVQD (reference sequence). CDR3 size: 16 residues. Trimming took 3 bases from V and 0 from J; bases not matched to a gene: 4. In DNA, the CDR3 is TGCGCCAGCAGTGAACGGGGGGGTGCCTCCTACAATGAGCAGTTCTTC. This codes for CASSERGGASYNEQFF.

J is TRBJ2-2 and V is TRBV7-2, with 9 bases matching TRBD1. This CDR3 region has 15 residues. V lost 4 bases to trimming and J lost 0 bases; unmatched junction nucleotides: 0. Per germline, CDR1 SGHTA and CDR2 FQGNSA. CDR3 residues: CASSWDRANTGELFF. CDR3 nucleotide sequence: TGTGCCAGCAGCTGGGACAGGGCGAACACCGGGGAGCTGTTTTTT.

J is TRBJ1-4 and V is TRBV5-1; 7 bases are a match to TRBD1. Trimming at V came to 3 bases and at J to 4 bases, leaving 9 bases not matched to a gene. Germline V gene lookup returns CDR1 SGHRS and CDR2 YFSETQ. CDR3 length equals 16 residues. CDR3 sequence: CASSSTGAGGNEKLFF. CDR3 in DNA: TGCGCCAGCAGCTCCACAGGGGCCGGGGGTAATGAAAAACTGTTTTTT.

The chain has TRBV7-3 and TRBJ2-1, with D maybe TRBD1 (7 bases). Germline V gene lookup returns CDR1 SGHTA and CDR2 FQGTGA. This CDR3 has 14 residues. V lost 9 bases, J lost 2 bases, and 14 bases lay in between. The CDR3 bases are TGTGCCAGTGGCAGGGGGGCCGCCTACAATGAGCAGTTCTTC. It is translated as CASGRGAAYNEQFF. Full variable domain (outside the CDR3, taken from reference TRBV7-3 and TRBJ2-1): GAGVSQTPSNKVTEKGKYVELRCDPISGHTALYWYRQSLGQGPEFLIYFQGTGAADDSGLPNDRFFAVRPEGSVSTLKIQRTERGDSAVYLCASGRGAAYNEQFFGPGTRLTVL.

V and J are TRBV4-1 and TRBJ2-2; 10 bases are a match to TRBD2. This CDR3 is built from 18 residues. Losses at the gene ends were 1 base for V and 6 bases for J; bases not matched to a gene: 11. Per germline, CDR1 MGHRA and CDR2 YSYEKL. As DNA, the CDR3 is TGCGCCAGCAGCCAAGCTTGGTTAAGCGGGGGGGCGGCCGGGGAGCTGTTTTTT. Translated, it gives CASSQAWLSGGAAGELFF.

The genes are TRBV29-1 and TRBJ1-4; D is undetermined. The V end lost 4 bases, the J end lost 7 bases, and 7 bases lay between the germline ends. The CDR3 is 11 residues long. Germline V gene sequence: CDR1 SQVTM, CDR2 ANQGSEA. CDR3: CSVVRGEKLFF. In DNA, the CDR3 is TGCAGCGTTGTCCGGGGTGAAAAACTGTTTTTT.

This clone was seen just once. The chain couples TRBV6-5 to TRBJ2-7, with 8 bases matching TRBD2. J was trimmed by 2 bases and V by 6 bases; bases with no gene match: 6. The CDR3 is made up of 14 amino acids. Germline lookup yields CDR1 MNHEY and CDR2 SVGAGI. In DNA form, the CDR3 reads TGTGCCAGCAGCCCCGGGGGGGAGACCTACGAGCAGTACTTC. Its translation is CASSPGGETYEQYF.